The T cell receptor (beta chain) under discussion was sequenced for a study of T cells after yellow fever vaccination. In its sample, this clonotype was seen many times. TCRdb processed the 5' RACE reads anew with MiXCR; each CDR3 protein has one entry. The table has over 300,000 distinct CDR3 sequences, around 7.3% seen once; the top ten hold over 15%. Sequencing was performed on PBMCs, taken 45 days after the first yellow fever vaccination. The clonotype was recovered from a man in his late teens or twenties who received the YFV17D yellow fever vaccine.

In DNA form, the CDR3 reads TGCGCCAGCAGCTTGGGACCCCTCCAGGATGAGCAGTTCTTC. Translation: CASSLGPLQDEQFF. The rearrangement joins TRBV5-1 to TRBJ2-1; no definite D call. V dropped 0 bases and J dropped 8 bases, with 12 bases sitting between them. CDR3 length equals 14 residues. Per the germline V gene, CDR1 is SGHRS and CDR2 is YFSETQ.